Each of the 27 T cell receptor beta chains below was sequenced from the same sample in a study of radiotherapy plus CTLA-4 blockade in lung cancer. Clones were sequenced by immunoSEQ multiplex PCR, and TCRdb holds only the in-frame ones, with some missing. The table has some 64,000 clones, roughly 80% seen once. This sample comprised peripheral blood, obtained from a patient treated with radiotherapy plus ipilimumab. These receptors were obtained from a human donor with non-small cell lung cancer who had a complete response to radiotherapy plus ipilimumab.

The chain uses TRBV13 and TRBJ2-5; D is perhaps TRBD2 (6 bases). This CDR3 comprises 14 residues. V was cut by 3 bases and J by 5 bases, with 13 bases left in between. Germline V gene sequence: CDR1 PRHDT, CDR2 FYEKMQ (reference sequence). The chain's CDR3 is CASSLRGLTETQYF. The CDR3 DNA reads TGTGCCAGCAGCTTGCGGGGTTTGACGGAGACCCAGTACTTC.

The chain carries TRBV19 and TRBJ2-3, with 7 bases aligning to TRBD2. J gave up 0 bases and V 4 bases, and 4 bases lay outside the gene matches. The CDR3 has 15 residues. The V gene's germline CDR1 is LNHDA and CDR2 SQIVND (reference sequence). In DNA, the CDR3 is TGTGCCAGTAGTAGCTCTAGCGGAAGCACAGATACGCAGTATTTT. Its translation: CASSSSSGSTDTQYF.

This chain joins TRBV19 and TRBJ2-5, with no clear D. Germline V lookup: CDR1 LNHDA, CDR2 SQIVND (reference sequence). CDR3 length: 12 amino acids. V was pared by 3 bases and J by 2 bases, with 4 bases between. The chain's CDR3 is CASSMYQETQYF. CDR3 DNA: TGTGCCAGTAGTATGTATCAAGAGACCCAGTACTTC. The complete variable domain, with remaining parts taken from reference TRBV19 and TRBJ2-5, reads DGGITQSPKYLFRKEGQNVTLSCEQNLNHDAMYWYRQDPGQGLRLIYYSQIVNDFQKGDIAEGYSVSREKKESFPLTVTSAQKNPTAFYLCASSMYQETQYFGPGTRLLVL.

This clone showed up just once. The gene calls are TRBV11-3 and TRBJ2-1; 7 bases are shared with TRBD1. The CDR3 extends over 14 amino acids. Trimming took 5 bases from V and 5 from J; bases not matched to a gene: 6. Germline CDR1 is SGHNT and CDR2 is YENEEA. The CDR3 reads CASSSVGTDNEQFF. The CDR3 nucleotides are TGTGCCAGCAGCAGCGTCGGGACAGACAATGAGCAGTTCTTC.

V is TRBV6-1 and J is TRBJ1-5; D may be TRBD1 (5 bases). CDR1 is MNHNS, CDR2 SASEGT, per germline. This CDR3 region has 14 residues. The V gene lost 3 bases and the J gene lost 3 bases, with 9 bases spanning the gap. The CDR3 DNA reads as TGTGCCAGCAGTGAGACAGTTTTCAATCAGCCCCAGCATTTT. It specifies CASSETVFNQPQHF.

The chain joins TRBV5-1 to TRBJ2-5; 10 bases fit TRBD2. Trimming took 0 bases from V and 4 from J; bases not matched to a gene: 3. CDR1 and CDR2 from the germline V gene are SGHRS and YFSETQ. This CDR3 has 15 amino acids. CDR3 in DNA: TGCGCCAGCAGCTTGGGTCTAGCGGGAGTAGAGACCCAGTACTTC. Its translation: CASSLGLAGVETQYF.

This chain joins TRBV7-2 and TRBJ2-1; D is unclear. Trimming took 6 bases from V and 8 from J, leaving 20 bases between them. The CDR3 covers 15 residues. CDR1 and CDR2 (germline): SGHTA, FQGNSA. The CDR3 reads CASRGSVPLGDEQFF. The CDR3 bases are TGTGCCAGCAGAGGGTCGGTACCCCTAGGCGATGAGCAGTTCTTC.

CDR3 coding DNA: TGTGCCAGCAGCCCAAGGGATTACCAAGAGACCCAGTACTTC. Protein: CASSPRDYQETQYF. The V gene is TRBV7-9, the J gene TRBJ2-5; no reliable D call. Per germline, CDR1 SEHNR and CDR2 FQNEAQ (reference sequence). V was clipped by 5 bases and J by 0 bases, with 10 bases between them. The length of the CDR3 is 14 residues.

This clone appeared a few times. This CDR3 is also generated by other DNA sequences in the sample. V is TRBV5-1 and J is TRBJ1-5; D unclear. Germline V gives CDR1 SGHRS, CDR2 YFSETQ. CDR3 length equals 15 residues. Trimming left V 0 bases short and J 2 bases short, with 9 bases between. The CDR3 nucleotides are TGCGCCAGCAGCTTGGGACTAGCGGGCAATCAGCCCCAGCATTTT. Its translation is CASSLGLAGNQPQHF.

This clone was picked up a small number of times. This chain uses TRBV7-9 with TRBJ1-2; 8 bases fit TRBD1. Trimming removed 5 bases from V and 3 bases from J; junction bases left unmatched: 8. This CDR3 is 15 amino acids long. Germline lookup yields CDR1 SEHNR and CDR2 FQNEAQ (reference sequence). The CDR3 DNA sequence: TGTGCCAGCAGCCCCGGACAGGGCAGGGACTATGGCTACACCTTC. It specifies CASSPGQGRDYGYTF.

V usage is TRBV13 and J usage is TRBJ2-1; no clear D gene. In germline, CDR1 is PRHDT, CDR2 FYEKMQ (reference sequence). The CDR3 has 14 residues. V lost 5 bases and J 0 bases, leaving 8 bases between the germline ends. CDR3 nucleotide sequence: TGTGCCAGCAGCCCCGGAATCTCCTACAATGAGCAGTTCTTC. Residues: CASSPGISYNEQFF. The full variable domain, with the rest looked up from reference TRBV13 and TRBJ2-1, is AAGVIQSPRHLIKEKRETATLKCYPIPRHDTVYWYQQGPGQDPQFLISFYEKMQSDKGSIPDRFSAQQFSDYHSELNMSSLELGDSALYFCASSPGISYNEQFFGPGTRLTVL.

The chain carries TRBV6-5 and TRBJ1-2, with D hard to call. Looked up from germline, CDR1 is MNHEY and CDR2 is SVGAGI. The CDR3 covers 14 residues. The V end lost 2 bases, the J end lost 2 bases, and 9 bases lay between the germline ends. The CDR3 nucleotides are TGTGCCAGCAGTTACGACCAAGAGAACTATGGCTACACCTTC. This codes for CASSYDQENYGYTF.

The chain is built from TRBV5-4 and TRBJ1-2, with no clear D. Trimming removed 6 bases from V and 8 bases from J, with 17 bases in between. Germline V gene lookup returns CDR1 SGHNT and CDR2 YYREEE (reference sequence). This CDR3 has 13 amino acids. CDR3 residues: CASNPLGRRGYTF. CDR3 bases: TGTGCCAGCAACCCCTTGGGTAGACGAGGCTACACCTTC.

The CDR3 nucleotides read TGTGCCAGCAGCTCCCCTCGGGACAGGGGATTTTTGAATGAAAAACTGTTTTTT. Encoded protein: CASSSPRDRGFLNEKLFF. The chain uses TRBV7-6 and TRBJ1-4; 10 nucleotides match TRBD1. The CDR3 length is 18 residues. Germline-derived CDR1 and CDR2 are SGHVS and FNYEAQ. The junction had 13 bases not matched to a gene; V was cut back by 4 bases and J by 5 bases.

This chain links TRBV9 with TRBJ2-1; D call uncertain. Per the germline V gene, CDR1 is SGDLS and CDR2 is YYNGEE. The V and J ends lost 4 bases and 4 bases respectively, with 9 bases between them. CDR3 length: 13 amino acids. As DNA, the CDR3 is TGTGCCAGCAGCTTACTATGGTACAATGAGCAGTTCTTC. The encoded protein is CASSLLWYNEQFF.

The CDR3 is CASSQDRNEQFF. The CDR3 DNA reads as TGTGCCAGCAGCCAAGATCGAAATGAGCAGTTCTTC. The J gene is TRBJ2-1, the V gene TRBV14; D remains ambiguous. Germline V gene sequence: CDR1 SGHDN, CDR2 FVKESK. V lost 0 bases to trimming and J lost 7 bases, with 4 bases between them. CDR3 size: 12 residues. Variable domain in full (rest from reference TRBV14 and TRBJ2-1): EAGVTQFPSHSVIEKGQTVTLRCDPISGHDNLYWYRRVMGKEIKFLLHFVKESKQDESGMPNNRFLAERTGGTYSTLKVQPAELEDSGVYFCASSQDRNEQFFGPGTRLTVL.

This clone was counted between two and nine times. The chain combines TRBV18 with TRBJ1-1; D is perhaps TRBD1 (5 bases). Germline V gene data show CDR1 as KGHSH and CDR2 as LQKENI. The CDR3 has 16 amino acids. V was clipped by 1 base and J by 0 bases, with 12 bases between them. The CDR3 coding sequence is TGTGCCAGCTCACCACGGTTGCCGGACATGAACACTGAAGCTTTCTTT. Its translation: CASSPRLPDMNTEAFF. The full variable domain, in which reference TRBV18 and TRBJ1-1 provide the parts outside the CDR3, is NAGVMQNPRHLVRRRGQEARLRCSPMKGHSHVYWYRQLPEEGLKFMVYLQKENIIDESGMPKERFSAEFPKEGPSILRIQQVVRGDSAAYFCASSPRLPDMNTEAFFGQGTRLTVV.

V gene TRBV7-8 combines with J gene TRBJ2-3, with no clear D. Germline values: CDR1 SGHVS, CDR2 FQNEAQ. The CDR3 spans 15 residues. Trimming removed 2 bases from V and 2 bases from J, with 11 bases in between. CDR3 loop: CASSLPGSPTDTQYF. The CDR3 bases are TGTGCCAGCAGCTTACCAGGATCCCCCACAGATACGCAGTATTTT.

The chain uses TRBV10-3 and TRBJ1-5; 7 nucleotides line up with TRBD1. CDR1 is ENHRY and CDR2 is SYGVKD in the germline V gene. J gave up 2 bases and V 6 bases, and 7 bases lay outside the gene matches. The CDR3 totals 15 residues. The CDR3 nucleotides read TGTGCCATCAGGCAGGGGGAGGGCCGCAATCAGCCCCAGCATTTT. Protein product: CAIRQGEGRNQPQHF.

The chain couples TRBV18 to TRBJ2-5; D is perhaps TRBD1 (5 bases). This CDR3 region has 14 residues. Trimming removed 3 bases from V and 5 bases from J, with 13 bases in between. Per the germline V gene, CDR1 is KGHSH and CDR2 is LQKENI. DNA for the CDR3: TGTGCCAGCTCACCGGAAGGGGATCGGGAGACCCAGTACTTC. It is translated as CASSPEGDRETQYF.

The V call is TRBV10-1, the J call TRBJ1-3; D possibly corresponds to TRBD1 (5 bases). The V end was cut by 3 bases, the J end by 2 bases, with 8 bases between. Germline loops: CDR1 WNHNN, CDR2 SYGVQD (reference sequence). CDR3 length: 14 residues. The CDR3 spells CASSDQGAGNTIYF. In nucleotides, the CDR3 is TGCGCCAGCAGTGATCAGGGTGCTGGAAACACCATATATTTT.

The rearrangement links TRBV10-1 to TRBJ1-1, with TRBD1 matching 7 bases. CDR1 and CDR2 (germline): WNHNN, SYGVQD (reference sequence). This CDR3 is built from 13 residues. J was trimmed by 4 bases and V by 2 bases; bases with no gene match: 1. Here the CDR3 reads CASSEDRATEAFF. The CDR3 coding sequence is TGCGCCAGCAGTGAGGACAGGGCCACTGAAGCTTTCTTT.

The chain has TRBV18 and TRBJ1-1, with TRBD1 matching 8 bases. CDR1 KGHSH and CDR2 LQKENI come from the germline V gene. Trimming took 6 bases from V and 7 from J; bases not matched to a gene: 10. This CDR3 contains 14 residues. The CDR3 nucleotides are TGTGCCAGCTCTCAGGGACAGGCTAACGTTGAAGCTTTCTTT. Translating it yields CASSQGQANVEAFF.

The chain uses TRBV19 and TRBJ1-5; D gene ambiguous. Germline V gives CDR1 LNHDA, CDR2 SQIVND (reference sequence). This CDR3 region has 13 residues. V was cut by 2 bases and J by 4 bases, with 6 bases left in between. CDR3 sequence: CASSIMENQPQHF. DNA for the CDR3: TGTGCCAGTAGTATAATGGAGAATCAGCCCCAGCATTTT. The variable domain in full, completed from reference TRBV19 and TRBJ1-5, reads DGGITQSPKYLFRKEGQNVTLSCEQNLNHDAMYWYRQDPGQGLRLIYYSQIVNDFQKGDIAEGYSVSREKKESFPLTVTSAQKNPTAFYLCASSIMENQPQHFGDGTRLSIL.

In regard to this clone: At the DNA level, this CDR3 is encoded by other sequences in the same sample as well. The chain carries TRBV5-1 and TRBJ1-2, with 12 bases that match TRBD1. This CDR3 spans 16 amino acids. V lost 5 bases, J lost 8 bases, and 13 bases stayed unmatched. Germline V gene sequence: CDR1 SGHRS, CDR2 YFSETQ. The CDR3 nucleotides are TGCGCCAGCAGGCCTGGGACAGGGGGCCTCGGGGGGGGCTACACCTTC. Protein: CASRPGTGGLGGGYTF.

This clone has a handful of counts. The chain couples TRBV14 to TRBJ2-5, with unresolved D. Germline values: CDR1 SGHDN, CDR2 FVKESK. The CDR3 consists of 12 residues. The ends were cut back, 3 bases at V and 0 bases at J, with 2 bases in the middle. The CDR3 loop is CASSHYQETQYF. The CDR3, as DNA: TGTGCCAGCAGCCACTACCAAGAGACCCAGTACTTC.

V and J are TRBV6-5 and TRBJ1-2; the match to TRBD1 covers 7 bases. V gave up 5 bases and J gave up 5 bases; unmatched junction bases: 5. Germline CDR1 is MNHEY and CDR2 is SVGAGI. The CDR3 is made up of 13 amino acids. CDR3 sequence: CASSALGQYGYTF. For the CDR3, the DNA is TGTGCCAGCAGTGCCCTGGGACAGTATGGCTACACCTTC.